This TCR beta chain was identified in a study of T-cell reconstitution after alpha-beta-depleted transplantation in children. This clonotype was counted many times. This CDR3 comprises 15 residues. Per germline, CDR1 DFQATT and CDR2 SNEGSKA (reference sequence). As it was prepared, the TCRbeta library received unique molecular identifiers. Via MiXCR, TCRdb re-called the PCR reads, giving one row per CDR3 protein. This table has about 540,000 distinct CDR3 sequences, about a sixth appearing once. This chain links TRBV20-1 with TRBJ2-3; 13 bases map to TRBD2. The source material was PBMCs from the stem cell graft donor, sampled from the stem cell graft. The origin of this receptor is a human donor who donated a stem cell graft to a child with acute lymphoblastic leukemia. CDR3 protein: CTPGLAGAGADTQYF. DNA for the CDR3: TGCACCCCCGGACTAGCGGGAGCTGGAGCAGATACGCAGTATTTT.